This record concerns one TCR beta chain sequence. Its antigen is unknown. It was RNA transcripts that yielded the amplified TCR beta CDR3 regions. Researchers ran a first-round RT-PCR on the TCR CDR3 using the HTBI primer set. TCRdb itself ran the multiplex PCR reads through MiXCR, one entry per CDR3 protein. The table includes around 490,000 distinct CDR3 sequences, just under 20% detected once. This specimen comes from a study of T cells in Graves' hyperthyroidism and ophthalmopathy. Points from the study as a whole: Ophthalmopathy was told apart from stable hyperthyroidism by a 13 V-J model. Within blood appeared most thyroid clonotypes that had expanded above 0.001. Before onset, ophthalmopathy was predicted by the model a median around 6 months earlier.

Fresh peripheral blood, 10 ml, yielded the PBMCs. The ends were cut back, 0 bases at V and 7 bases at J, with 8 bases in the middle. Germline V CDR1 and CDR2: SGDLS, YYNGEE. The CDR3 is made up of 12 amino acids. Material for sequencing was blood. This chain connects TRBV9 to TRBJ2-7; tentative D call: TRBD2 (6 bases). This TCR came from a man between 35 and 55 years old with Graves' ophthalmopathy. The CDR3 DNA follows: TGTGCCAGCAGCGTAGTTGGGGGGGAGCAGTACTTC. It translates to CASSVVGGEQYF.